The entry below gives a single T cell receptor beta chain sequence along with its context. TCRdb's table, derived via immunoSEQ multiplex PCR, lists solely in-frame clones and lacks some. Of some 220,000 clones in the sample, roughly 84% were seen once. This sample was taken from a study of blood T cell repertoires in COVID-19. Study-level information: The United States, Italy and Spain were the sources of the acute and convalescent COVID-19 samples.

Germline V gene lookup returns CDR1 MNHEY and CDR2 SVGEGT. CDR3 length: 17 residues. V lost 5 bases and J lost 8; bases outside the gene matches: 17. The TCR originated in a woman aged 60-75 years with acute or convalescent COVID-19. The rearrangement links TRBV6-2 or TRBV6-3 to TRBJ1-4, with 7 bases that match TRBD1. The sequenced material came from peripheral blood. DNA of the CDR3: TGTGCCAGCAGTCCCACAGGGGAGGAGGAGATGAGGGAAAAACTGTTTTTT. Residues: CASSPTGEEEMREKLFF.